This TCR beta chain was obtained from a study of T cell responses to AZD1222 COVID-19 vaccine. Whole-study results and caveats: Unmutated variant regions reportedly attract nearly half of all spike-specific TCRs. Baseline testing showed seropositivity in only six AZD1222 recipients. Spike regions recognized by vaccine-associated CD4 TCRs spanned the protein, led by 160-218 and 743-854. Donors skewed white British and female; clonal diversity was possibly underestimated.

Profiling relied on immunoSEQ multiplex PCR, and the TCRdb table lists in-frame clones only, not all of them. The repertoire holds roughly 100,000 clones, with 89% as singletons. This CDR3 comprises 14 residues. Germline-derived CDR1 and CDR2 are MDHEN and SYDVKM. The J segment lost 4 bases and the V segment lost 6 bases, leaving 4 bases of the junction unmatched. Comment on this clone: The antigen remains unidentified.

The sample was peripheral blood, taken 28 days after the second AZD1222 dose. This chain links TRBV28 with TRBJ1-1; TRBD1 matches 11 bases. The receptor was isolated from an adult who received the AZD1222 COVID-19 vaccine. CDR3 sequence reads: CASRPGQGATEAFF. CDR3 coding DNA: TGTGCCAGCAGACCTGGACAGGGGGCCACTGAAGCTTTCTTT.